These 21 T cell receptor beta chains came from one sample sequenced in a study of shared clonotypes between healthy human individuals. Profiled with immunoSEQ multiplex PCR; TCRdb holds only in-frame clones, not every one. The profile shows roughly 1,600,000 clones, approximately 98.5% of them singletons. Sequencing was performed on naive CD4+ T cells sorted from blood. The subset denotes: CD45RA+ positively selected. The source of these receptors is a man aged 30 to 45 in good health.

This chain connects TRBV2 to TRBJ1-5; D not resolved. V was shortened by 3 bases and J by 4 bases, with 13 bases between the two germline ends. There are 15 residues in the CDR3. Germline V gene data show CDR1 as SNHLY and CDR2 as FYNNEI. The CDR3 spells CASSETYQGNQPQHF. The CDR3 DNA sequence: TGTGCCAGCAGTGAGACCTACCAAGGGAATCAGCCCCAGCATTTT.

J is TRBJ2-2 and V is TRBV6-4; D is ambiguous. This CDR3 comprises 14 residues. From germline, CDR1 is MRHNA and CDR2 SNTAGT. V was cut by 6 bases and J by 4 bases, with 12 bases left in between. CDR3 residues: CASSYIVGTGELFF. CDR3 sequence (DNA): TGTGCCAGCAGCTACATCGTGGGCACCGGGGAGCTGTTTTTT.

The chain employs TRBV28 and TRBJ2-2; D is uncertain. The CDR3 contains 10 residues. Germline CDR1 reads MDHEN; CDR2 reads SYDVKM. V was clipped by 7 bases and J by 11 bases, with 8 bases between them. CDR3 DNA: TGTGCCAGCAAGTCGTTAGAGCTGTTTTTT. This codes for CASKSLELFF. The variable domain in full, with the rest retrieved from reference TRBV28 and TRBJ2-2, is DVKVTQSSRYLVKRTGEKVFLECVQDMDHENMFWYRQDPGLGLRLIYFSYDVKMKEKGDIPEGYSVSREKKERFSLILESASTNQTSMYLCASKSLELFFGEGSRLTVL.

V and J are TRBV9 and TRBJ2-1; the match to TRBD1 covers 10 bases. J gave up 8 bases and V 3 bases, and 11 bases lay outside the gene matches. The CDR3 length is 16 residues. Germline CDR1 is SGDLS and CDR2 is YYNGEE. DNA of the CDR3: TGTGCCAGCAGCGCCGACCCGGGACAGGGGTATTATGAGCAGTTCTTC. This translates into CASSADPGQGYYEQFF.

V gene TRBV10-3 combines with J gene TRBJ2-3; D unresolved. Germline V gene sequence: CDR1 ENHRY, CDR2 SYGVKD. V was clipped by 0 bases and J by 4 bases, with 8 bases between them. CDR3 size: 14 residues. The chain's CDR3 is CAISESQGSDTQYF. CDR3 nucleotide sequence: TGTGCCATCAGTGAGTCGCAAGGGTCAGATACGCAGTATTTT.

Concerning this clone itself: Other DNA sequences within the sample encode an identical CDR3. The genes are TRBV5-4 and TRBJ2-7; tentatively, D is TRBD1 (6 bases). This CDR3 spans 15 amino acids. The germline V gene encodes CDR1 SGHNT and CDR2 YYREEE (reference sequence). With 0 bases removed from V and 0 bases from J, the gap between germline ends came to 10 bases. CDR3 loop: CASSLAGTSSYEQYF. CDR3 coding DNA: TGTGCCAGCAGCTTGGCCGGGACAAGCTCCTACGAGCAGTACTTC.

This clone was seen once. The V and J genes are TRBV7-9 and TRBJ1-2; perhaps TRBD1 as D (6 bases). The CDR3 is 15 amino acids. Trimming shortened V by 3 bases and J by 0 bases, and 11 bases separated the two germline ends. Germline-derived CDR1 and CDR2 are SEHNR and FQNEAQ (reference sequence). DNA of the CDR3: TGTGCCAGCAGCTTGACAGGAGATACTAACTATGGCTACACCTTC. As protein: CASSLTGDTNYGYTF.

V and J are TRBV9 and TRBJ1-1; D is perhaps TRBD1 (5 bases). Per the germline V gene, CDR1 is SGDLS and CDR2 is YYNGEE. The V end was cut by 2 bases, the J end by 0 bases, with 17 bases between. The CDR3 is 17 residues long. CDR3 amino acids: CASSVLQAGFLNTEAFF. CDR3 bases: TGTGCCAGCAGCGTTTTACAGGCAGGTTTCCTGAACACTGAAGCTTTCTTT.

To note about this clone: At one boundary the junction diverges from the germline segment, which might be a read error. The chain combines TRBV7-7 with TRBJ1-5; TRBD1 matches at 7 bases. The CDR3 has 16 amino acids. The germline V gene encodes CDR1 SSHAT and CDR2 FNYEAQ (reference sequence). CDR3 sequence reads: CASSLPGQVGNQPQHF. CDR3 nucleotide sequence: TGTGCTAGCAGCTTGCCCGGACAGGTTGGCAATCAGCCCCAGCATTTT.

J is TRBJ1-5 and V is TRBV7-2, with unresolved D. Germline CDR1 is SGHTA and CDR2 is FQGNSA. V was pared by 5 bases and J by 7 bases, with 15 bases between. This CDR3 has 14 amino acids. The chain's CDR3 is CASSVKASGQPQHF. The CDR3 DNA reads TGTGCCAGCAGCGTGAAAGCGAGTGGGCAGCCCCAGCATTTT.

The chain couples TRBV27 to TRBJ2-1; TRBD2 agrees at 11 bases. CDR3 size: 17 residues. The germline V gene encodes CDR1 MNHEY and CDR2 SMNVEV (reference sequence). The J segment lost 7 bases and the V segment lost 8 bases, leaving 16 bases of the junction unmatched. DNA of the CDR3: TGTGCCAGCGCCGGACGCCGAAGGACTAGCGGGCTTAATGAGCAGTTCTTC. It translates to CASAGRRRTSGLNEQFF.

Concerning this clone itself: The same CDR3 also results from other DNA sequences found in this sample. DNA for the CDR3: TGCAGTGCTAGTGAGAATGAGCAGTTCTTC. It specifies CSASENEQFF. The V gene is TRBV20-1, the J gene TRBJ2-1; D is ambiguous. Per the germline V gene, CDR1 is DFQATT and CDR2 is SNEGSKA (reference sequence). V was trimmed by 3 bases and J by 7 bases, leaving 4 bases between them. The CDR3 is 10 amino acids.

This clone came up once. The chain carries TRBV5-4 and TRBJ2-2, with TRBD1 matching 7 bases. The CDR3 length is 14 residues. Germline V gene sequence: CDR1 SGHNT, CDR2 YYREEE (reference sequence). V was pared by 4 bases and J by 4 bases, with 4 bases of the junction left unmatched. CDR3 bases: TGTGCCAGCAGCCGTGCAGGGGGCACCGGGGAGCTGTTTTTT. Amino acids: CASSRAGGTGELFF.

V usage is TRBV28 and J usage is TRBJ2-3; 11 bases are shared with TRBD2. The CDR3 is 15 amino acids. With 7 bases clipped from V and 4 bases from J, the junction kept 7 bases outside the gene matches. Germline V gene lookup returns CDR1 MDHEN and CDR2 SYDVKM. This chain's CDR3 is CASTLLAGVADTQYF. CDR3 DNA: TGTGCCAGCACCCTACTAGCGGGAGTCGCAGATACGCAGTATTTT.

The chain has TRBV28 and TRBJ2-1; 8 positions match TRBD1. Germline lookup yields CDR1 MDHEN and CDR2 SYDVKM. This CDR3 contains 14 residues. V was pared by 8 bases and J by 2 bases, with 5 bases of the junction left unmatched. CDR3 DNA: TGTGCCAGCGGGGACAGGCAGACCTACAATGAGCAGTTCTTC. This encodes CASGDRQTYNEQFF.

The chain combines TRBV27 with TRBJ2-1; TRBD2 aligns across 12 bases. The germline CDR1 and CDR2 sequences are MNHEY and SMNVEV (reference sequence). The CDR3 length is 20 residues. Losses at the gene ends were 5 bases for V and 0 bases for J; bases not matched to a gene: 14. CDR3 amino acids: CASSPYTGTSGWSSYNEQFF. The CDR3, as DNA: TGTGCCAGCAGTCCTTATACCGGGACTAGCGGGTGGAGCTCCTACAATGAGCAGTTCTTC.

The genes are TRBV25-1 and TRBJ2-2, with 9 bases that match TRBD2. There are 17 residues in the CDR3. Per germline, CDR1 MGHDK and CDR2 SYGVNS. Trimming cost V 3 bases and J 4 bases; bases outside gene matches: 9. The CDR3 loop reads CASSEMGGRASTGELFF. The CDR3 region has the DNA TGTGCCAGCAGTGAGATGGGCGGGAGGGCCTCCACCGGGGAGCTGTTTTTT.

This chain connects TRBV7-7 to TRBJ1-1, with a possible D match to TRBD1 (6 bases). The CDR3 extends over 17 amino acids. The V gene's germline CDR1 is SSHAT and CDR2 FNYEAQ (reference sequence). Written as DNA, the CDR3 is TGTGCTAGCGGCCATCGCGACAGGTCCTACATGAACACTGAAGCTTTCTTT. This gives the protein CASGHRDRSYMNTEAFF.

The chain carries TRBV6-4 and TRBJ2-2; perhaps TRBD2 as D (6 bases). The CDR3 has 14 amino acids. CDR1 MRHNA and CDR2 SNTAGT come from the germline V gene. V shed 2 bases and J shed 5 bases, with 9 bases lying between them. The chain's CDR3 is CASSDHGGTGELFF. The CDR3 region has the DNA TGTGCCAGCAGTGACCACGGGGGAACCGGGGAGCTGTTTTTT.

The J gene is TRBJ1-3, the V gene TRBV25-1; the match to TRBD1 covers 9 bases. This CDR3 comprises 16 residues. The V segment lost 1 base and the J segment 7 bases; nucleotides outside the gene matches: 8. Germline CDR1 and CDR2: MGHDK and SYGVNS. The CDR3 here is CASSEWGQGKGNTIYF. In DNA form, the CDR3 reads TGTGCCAGCAGTGAATGGGGACAGGGCAAGGGGAACACCATATATTTT. Combining the CDR3 with reference TRBV25-1 and TRBJ1-3 gives the whole variable domain EADIYQTPRYLVIGTGKKITLECSQTMGHDKMYWYQQDPGMELHLIHYSYGVNSTEKGDLSSESTVSRIRTEHFPLTLESARPSHTSQYLCASSEWGQGKGNTIYFGEGSWLTVV.

The V gene is TRBV10-2, the J gene TRBJ2-3, with D perhaps matching TRBD2 (6 bases). Trimming removed 3 bases at V and 2 bases at J, with 9 bases between. Germline V CDR1 and CDR2: WSHSY, SAAADI. The CDR3 sequence is 14 residues long. CDR3 coding DNA: TGCGCCAGCAGTGACTGGCGGGACACAGATACGCAGTATTTT. It encodes CASSDWRDTDTQYF.